Here is one T cell receptor (beta chain) with its context. The antigen remains unidentified. This specimen belongs to a study of cytomegalovirus exposure and HLA in healthy donors. Findings and caveats of the study: Several top significant clusters appeared, in a later analysis, to be linked to common viral pathogens. The study listed 164 cytomegalovirus-associated TCR beta chains.

The study ran its PCR with 60 Vbeta and 13 Jbeta primers. Method: immunoSEQ multiplex PCR; TCRdb's copy keeps in-frame clones and lacks some. The sample has about 60,000 clones, around four fifths seen once. The CDR3 extends over 16 amino acids. Trimming removed 3 bases from V and 1 base from J; junction bases left unmatched: 1. Germline V lookup: CDR1 SGHTA, CDR2 FQGNSA. Sequenced sample: PBMCs. The chain is built from TRBV7-2 and TRBJ2-2; 11 bases match TRBD2. This TCR was recovered from a young man in good health and CMV-seronegative. CDR3 sequence (DNA): TGTGCCAGCAGCTTCGGGACTAGCGGGAACACCGGGGAGCTGTTTTTT. Translated: CASSFGTSGNTGELFF.